The rows below give T cell receptor beta chains drawn from one sample of a study of T cells after yellow fever vaccination. Via MiXCR, TCRdb re-called the 5' RACE reads, giving one row per CDR3 protein. The sample lists about 58,000 distinct CDR3 sequences, approximately 5.7% occurring once. Sequences were derived from PBMCs, either bulk or a sorted T-cell subset (CD4+, CD8+, memory, or dextramer-sorted; not recorded which), sampled on the day of the yellow fever booster vaccination. These receptors all stem from a man between 18 and 35 years old who received the YFV17D yellow fever vaccine. CDR3s include the opening cysteine and the closing phenylalanine or tryptophan. The D gene is left open where the match is weak. Clone size is stated in some rows and not others, as once, few, many or a class when expanded.

TRBV7-6	NA	TRBJ2-7	TRBD1	15	CASSAGQGFSYEQYF	TGTGCCAGCAGCGCAGGACAGGGCTTCTCCTACGAGCAGTACTTC
TRBV11-2	NA	TRBJ1-2	NA	16	CASSSFGDTLGHGYTF	TGTGCCAGCAGCTCCTTTGGGGACACCTTAGGCCATGGCTACACCTTC
TRBV7-6	NA	TRBJ2-3	NA	14	CASSFRDNTDTQYF	TGTGCCAGCAGCTTTAGGGACAACACAGATACGCAGTATTTT
TRBV5-4	NA	TRBJ1-3	NA	13	CASSQSTGNTIYF	TGTGCCAGCAGCCAGTCGACGGGAAACACCATATATTTT
TRBV6-2/TRBV6-3	NA	TRBJ1-2	TRBD1	14	CASSYFQGDYGYTF	TGTGCCAGCAGCTATTTCCAGGGGGACTATGGCTACACCTTC
TRBV4-2	NA	TRBJ1-4	TRBD1	16	CASSQLTGGEIEKLFF	TGTGCCAGCAGCCAACTGACAGGGGGTGAAATTGAAAAACTGTTTTTT
TRBV4-1	NA	TRBJ2-1	NA	14	CASSGIEGDNEQFF	TGCGCCAGCAGCGGGATCGAGGGTGACAATGAGCAGTTCTTC
TRBV7-2	NA	TRBJ2-5	NA	14	CALTRGLAQETQYF	TGTGCCCTAACACGGGGGCTTGCGCAAGAGACCCAGTACTTC
TRBV30	NA	TRBJ2-6	NA	21	CAWSVERPTGRGPSGANVLTF	TGTGCCTGGAGTGTGGAAAGACCTACAGGGCGCGGACCTTCTGGGGCCAACGTCCTGACTTTC
TRBV4-1	few	TRBJ2-1	NA	14	CASSQLVGSNEQFF	TGCGCCAGCAGCCAACTAGTGGGCTCTAATGAGCAGTTCTTC
TRBV4-1	many	TRBJ2-1	TRBD2	12	CASSQEEAGVNF	TGCGCCAGCAGCCAAGAAGAAGCGGGGGTGAACTTC
TRBV20-1	many	TRBJ2-5	TRBD2	14	CSARHPGGGETQYF	TGCAGTGCTAGACATCCGGGGGGAGGGGAGACCCAGTACTTC